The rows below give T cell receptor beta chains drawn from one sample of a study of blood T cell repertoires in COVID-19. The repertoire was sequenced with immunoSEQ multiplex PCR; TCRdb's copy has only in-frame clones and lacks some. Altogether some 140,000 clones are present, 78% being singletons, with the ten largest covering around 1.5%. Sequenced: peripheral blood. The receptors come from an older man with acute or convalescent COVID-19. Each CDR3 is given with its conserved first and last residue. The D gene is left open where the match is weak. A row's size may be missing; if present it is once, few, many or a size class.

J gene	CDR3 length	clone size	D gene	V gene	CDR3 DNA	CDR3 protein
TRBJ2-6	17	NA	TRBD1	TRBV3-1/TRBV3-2	TGTGCCAGCAGGTCCGAGACAGGGACACCCGGGGCCAACGTCCTGACTTTC	CASRSETGTPGANVLTF
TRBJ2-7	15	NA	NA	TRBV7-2	TGTGCCAGCAGCCTATTGACAGGACAAGGGTACGAGCAGTACTTC	CASSLLTGQGYEQYF
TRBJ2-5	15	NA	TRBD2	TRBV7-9	TGTGCCTCGAGTAGGGCTAGCGGGGGCCAAGAGACCCAGTACTTC	CASSRASGGQETQYF
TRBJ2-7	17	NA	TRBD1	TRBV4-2	TGTGCCAGCAGCCAAGAGACTGCCGGGACAGGGAGTTTTGAGCAGTACTTC	CASSQETAGTGSFEQYF
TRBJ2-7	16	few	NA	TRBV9	TGTGCCAGCAGCGTAACAGGTACTTCCGTCTCCTACGAGCAGTACTTC	CASSVTGTSVSYEQYF
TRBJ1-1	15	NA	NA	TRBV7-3	TGTGCCAGCAGCGAAACCCTCTCGGGGTCCACTGAAGCTTTCTTT	CASSETLSGSTEAFF
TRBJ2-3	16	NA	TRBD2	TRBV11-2	TGTGCCAGCAGCTCACTAGCGGGGGTTCACACAGATACGCAGTATTTT	CASSSLAGVHTDTQYF
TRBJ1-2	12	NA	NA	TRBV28	TGTGCCAGCAGTTTATTCCAGGGCGGCTACACCTTC	CASSLFQGGYTF
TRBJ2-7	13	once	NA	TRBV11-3	TGTGCCAGCAGCTTATACGGCTCCTACGAGCAGTACTTC	CASSLYGSYEQYF
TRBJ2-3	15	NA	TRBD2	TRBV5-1	TGCGCCAGCAGCGAAGCGGGGGACCGCACAGATACGCAGTATTTT	CASSEAGDRTDTQYF
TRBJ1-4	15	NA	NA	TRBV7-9	TGTGCCAGCAGCAGCCCCGGCCAAGGGGATGAAAAACTGTTTTTT	CASSSPGQGDEKLFF
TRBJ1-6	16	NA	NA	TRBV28	TGTGCCAGCAGTTTCTCCCCTGGGGGCCTTAATTCACCCCTCCACTTT	CASSFSPGGLNSPLHF
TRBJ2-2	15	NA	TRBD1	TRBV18	TGTGCCAGCTCCCCGGGACAGGTGAACACCGGGGAGCTGTTTTTT	CASSPGQVNTGELFF
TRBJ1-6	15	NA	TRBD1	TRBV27	TGTGCCAGCAGTCCGACAGGGACCCATAATTCACCCCTCCACTTT	CASSPTGTHNSPLHF
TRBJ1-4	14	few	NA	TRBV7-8	TGTGCCAGCAGCTTGGGGAGAGTAGAAGAAAAACTGTTTTTT	CASSLGRVEEKLFF
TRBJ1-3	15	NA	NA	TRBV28	TGTGCCAGCAGGAGCGGGACCCTTGATGGAAACACCATATATTTT	CASRSGTLDGNTIYF
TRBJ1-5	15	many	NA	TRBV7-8	TGTGCCAGCAGCTTAGCGCGTGTTGGCGGTCAGCCCCAGCATTTT	CASSLARVGGQPQHF
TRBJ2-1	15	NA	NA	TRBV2	TGTGCCAGCAGTTGGGGTAGGGGAGGATACAATGAGCAGTTCTTC	CASSWGRGGYNEQFF
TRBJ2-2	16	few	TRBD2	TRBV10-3	TGTGCCATCAGCTTGGGACTAGCGTCTAACACCGGGGAGCTGTTTTTT	CAISLGLASNTGELFF
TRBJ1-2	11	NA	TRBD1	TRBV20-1	TGCAGTTTACAGGGGTTGAATGGCTACACCTTC	CSLQGLNGYTF
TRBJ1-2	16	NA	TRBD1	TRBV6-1	TGTGCCAGCAGTGAAGCGAGACGACGAGACAGGGGTGGCTACACCTTC	CASSEARRRDRGGYTF
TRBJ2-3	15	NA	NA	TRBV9	TGTGCCAGCAGCGTAGACTCCTATCCCACAGATACGCAGTATTTT	CASSVDSYPTDTQYF
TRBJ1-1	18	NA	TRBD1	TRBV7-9	TGTGCCAGCAGCTTAGGAACCGGGACAGGGGGAGTGAACACTGAAGCTTTCTTT	CASSLGTGTGGVNTEAFF
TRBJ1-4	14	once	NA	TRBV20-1	TGCAGTGCTACTGACCGGGGGAGAGGTGAAAAACTGTTTTTT	CSATDRGRGEKLFF
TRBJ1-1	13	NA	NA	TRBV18	TGTGCCAGCTCCTCGGGACAGAACACTGAAGCTTTCTTT	CASSSGQNTEAFF
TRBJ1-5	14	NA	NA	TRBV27	TGTGCCAGCAGTCGGGGGATGGGTAATCAGCCCCAGCATTTT	CASSRGMGNQPQHF
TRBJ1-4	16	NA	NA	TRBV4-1	TGCGCCAGCAGCCAAGGGTCAGGGCTGGGGAATGAAAAACTGTTTTTT	CASSQGSGLGNEKLFF
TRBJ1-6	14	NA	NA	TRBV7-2	TGTGCCAGCAGCTTGGGCACTTTTAATTCACCCCTCCACTTT	CASSLGTFNSPLHF
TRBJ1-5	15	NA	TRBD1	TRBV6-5	TGTGCCAGCAGGCGACAGGGTTCAGGCAATCAGCCCCAGCATTTT	CASRRQGSGNQPQHF
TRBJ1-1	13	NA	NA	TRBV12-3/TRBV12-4	TGTGCCAGCAGTTCTGGCATGAACACTGAAGCTTTCTTT	CASSSGMNTEAFF
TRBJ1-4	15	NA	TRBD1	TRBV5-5	TGTGCCAGCAGCTTGGTTGGGACAGTGAATGAAAAACTGTTTTTT	CASSLVGTVNEKLFF
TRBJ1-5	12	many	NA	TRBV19	TGTGCCAGTAGCTACGTGAATCAGCCCCAGCATTTT	CASSYVNQPQHF
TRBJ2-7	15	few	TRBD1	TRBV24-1	TGTGCCACCTATCATCCCGGGACAGGGTATCACGAGCAGTACTTC	CATYHPGTGYHEQYF